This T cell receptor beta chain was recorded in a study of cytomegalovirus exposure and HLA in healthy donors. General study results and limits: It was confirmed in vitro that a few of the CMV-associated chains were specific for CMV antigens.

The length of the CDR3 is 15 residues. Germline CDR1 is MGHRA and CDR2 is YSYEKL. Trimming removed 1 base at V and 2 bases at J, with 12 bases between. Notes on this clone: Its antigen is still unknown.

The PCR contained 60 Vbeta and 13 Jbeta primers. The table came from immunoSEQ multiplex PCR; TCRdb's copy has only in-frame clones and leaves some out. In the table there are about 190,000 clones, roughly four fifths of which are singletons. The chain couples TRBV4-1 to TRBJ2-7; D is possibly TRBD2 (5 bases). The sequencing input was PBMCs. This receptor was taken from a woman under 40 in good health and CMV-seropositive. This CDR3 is CASSQVLAPPYEQYF. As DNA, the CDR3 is TGCGCCAGCAGCCAAGTTCTAGCTCCTCCCTACGAGCAGTACTTC.